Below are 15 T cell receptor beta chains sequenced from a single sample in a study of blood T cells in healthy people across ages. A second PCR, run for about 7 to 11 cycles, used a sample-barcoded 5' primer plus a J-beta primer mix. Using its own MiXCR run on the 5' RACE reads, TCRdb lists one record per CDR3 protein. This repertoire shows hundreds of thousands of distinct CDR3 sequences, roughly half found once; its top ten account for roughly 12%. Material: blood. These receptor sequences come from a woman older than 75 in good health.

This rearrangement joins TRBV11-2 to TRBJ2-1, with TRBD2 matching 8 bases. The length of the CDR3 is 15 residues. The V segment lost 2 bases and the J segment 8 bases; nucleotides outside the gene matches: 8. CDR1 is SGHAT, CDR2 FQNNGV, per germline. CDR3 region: CASSLNGLAGHEQFF. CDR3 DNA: TGTGCCAGCAGCTTAAACGGTTTAGCGGGGCATGAGCAGTTCTTC.

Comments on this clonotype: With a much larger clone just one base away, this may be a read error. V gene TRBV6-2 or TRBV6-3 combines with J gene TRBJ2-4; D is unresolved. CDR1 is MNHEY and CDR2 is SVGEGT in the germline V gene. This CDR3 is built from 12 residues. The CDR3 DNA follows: TGTTCCAGCAGTTACTCCCAAAACATTCAGTACTTC. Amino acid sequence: CSSSYSQNIQYF.

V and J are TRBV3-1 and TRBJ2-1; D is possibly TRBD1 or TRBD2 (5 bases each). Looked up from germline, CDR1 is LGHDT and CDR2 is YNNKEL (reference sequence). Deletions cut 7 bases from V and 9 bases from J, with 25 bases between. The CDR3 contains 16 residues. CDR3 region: CASTPFRGGTTTEQFF. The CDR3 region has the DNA TGTGCCAGCACCCCTTTCCGGGGCGGAACAACGACTGAGCAGTTCTTC.

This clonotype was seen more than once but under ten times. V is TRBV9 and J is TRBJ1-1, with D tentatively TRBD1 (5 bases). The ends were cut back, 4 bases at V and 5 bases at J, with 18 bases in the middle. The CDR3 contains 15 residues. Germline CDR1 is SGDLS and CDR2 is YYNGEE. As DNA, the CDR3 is TGTGCCAGCAGCTCCCAGGGTTTTATTGGGACTGAAGCTTTCTTT. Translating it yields CASSSQGFIGTEAFF.

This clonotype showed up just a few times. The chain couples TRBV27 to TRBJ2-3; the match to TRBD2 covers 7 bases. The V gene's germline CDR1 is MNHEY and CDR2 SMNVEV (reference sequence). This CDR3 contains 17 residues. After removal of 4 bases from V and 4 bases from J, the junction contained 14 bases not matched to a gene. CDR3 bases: TGTGCCAGCAGTTCTGCGGGGGAGGGCCTCCGGGCAGATACGCAGTATTTT. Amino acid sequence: CASSSAGEGLRADTQYF.

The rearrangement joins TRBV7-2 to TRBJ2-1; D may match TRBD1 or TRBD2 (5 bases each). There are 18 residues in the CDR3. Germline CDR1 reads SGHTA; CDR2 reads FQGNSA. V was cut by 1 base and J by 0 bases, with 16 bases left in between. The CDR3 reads CASSLVFSARGSYNEQFF. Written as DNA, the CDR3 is TGTGCCAGCAGCTTAGTCTTCAGCGCGAGGGGCTCCTACAATGAGCAGTTCTTC. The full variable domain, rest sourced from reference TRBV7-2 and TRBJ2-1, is GAGVSQSPSNKVTEKGKDVELRCDPISGHTALYWYRQSLGQGLEFLIYFQGNSAPDKSGLPSDRFSAERTGGSVSTLTIQRTQQEDSAVYLCASSLVFSARGSYNEQFFGPGTRLTVL.

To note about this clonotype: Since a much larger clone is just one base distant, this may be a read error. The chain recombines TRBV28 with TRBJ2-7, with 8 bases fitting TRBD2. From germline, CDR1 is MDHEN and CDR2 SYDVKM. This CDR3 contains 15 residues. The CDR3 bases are TGTGCCGGCAGTTTTACGGGAGGGGGGGCCTACGAGCAGTACTTC. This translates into CAGSFTGGGAYEQYF.

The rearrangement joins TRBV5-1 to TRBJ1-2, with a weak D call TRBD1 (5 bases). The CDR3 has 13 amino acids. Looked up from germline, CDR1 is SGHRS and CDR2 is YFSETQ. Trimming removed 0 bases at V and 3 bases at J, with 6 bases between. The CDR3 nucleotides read TGCGCCAGCAGCTTGGCGGGGCACTATGGCTACACCTTC. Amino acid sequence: CASSLAGHYGYTF.

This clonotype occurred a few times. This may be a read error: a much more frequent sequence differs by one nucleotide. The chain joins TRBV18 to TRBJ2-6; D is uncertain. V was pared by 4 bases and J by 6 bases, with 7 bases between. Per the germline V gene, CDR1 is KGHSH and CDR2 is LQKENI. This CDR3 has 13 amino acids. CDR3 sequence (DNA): TGTGCCAGCTCACGTGGTAAGGCCAACGTCCTGACTTTC. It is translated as CASSRGKANVLTF.

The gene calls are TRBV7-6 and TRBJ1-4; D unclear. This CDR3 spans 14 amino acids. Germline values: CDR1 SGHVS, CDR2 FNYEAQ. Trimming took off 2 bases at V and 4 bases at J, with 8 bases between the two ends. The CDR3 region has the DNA TGTGCCAGCAGCTTACAGAGTCATAATGAAAAACTGTTTTTT. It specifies CASSLQSHNEKLFF.

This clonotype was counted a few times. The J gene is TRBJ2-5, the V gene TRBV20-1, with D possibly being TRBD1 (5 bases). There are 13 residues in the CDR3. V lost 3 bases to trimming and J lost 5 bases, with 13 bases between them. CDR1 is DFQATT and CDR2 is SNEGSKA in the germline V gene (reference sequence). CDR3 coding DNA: TGCAGTGCTAGCGGACCACAGGCGGAGACCCAGTACTTC. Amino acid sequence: CSASGPQAETQYF.

CDR3 nucleotides: TGTGCCAGCAGAGATTGGACAGGGGGTTCCTATAATTCACCCCTCCACTTT. Translation: CASRDWTGGSYNSPLHF. The J gene is TRBJ1-6, the V gene TRBV7-2; 10 bases are shared with TRBD1. The CDR3 spans 17 residues. The germline CDR1 and CDR2 sequences are SGHTA and FQGNSA. The trim removed 6 bases at V and 1 base at J, leaving 6 bases unmatched.

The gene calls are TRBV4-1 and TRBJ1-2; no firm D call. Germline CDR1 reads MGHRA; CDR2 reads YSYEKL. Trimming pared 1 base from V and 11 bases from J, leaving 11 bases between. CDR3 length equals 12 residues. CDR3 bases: TGCGCCAGCAGCCAAGTCCGCGGAGAGTACACCTTC. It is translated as CASSQVRGEYTF.

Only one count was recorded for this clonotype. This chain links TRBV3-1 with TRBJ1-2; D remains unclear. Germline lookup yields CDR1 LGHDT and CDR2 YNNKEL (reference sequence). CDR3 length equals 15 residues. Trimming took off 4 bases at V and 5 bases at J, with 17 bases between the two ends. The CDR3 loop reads CASSPSRAVGYGYTF. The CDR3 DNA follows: TGTGCCAGCAGCCCAAGTCGAGCAGTTGGATATGGCTACACCTTC.

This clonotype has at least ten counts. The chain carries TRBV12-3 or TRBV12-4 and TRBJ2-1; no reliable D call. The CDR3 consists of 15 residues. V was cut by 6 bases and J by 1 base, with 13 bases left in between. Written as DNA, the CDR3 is TGTGCCAGCAGCCCCACCCTTGGATCCTACAATGAGCAGTTCTTC. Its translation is CASSPTLGSYNEQFF.